A single sample is the source of the 19 T cell receptor beta chains below, sequenced in a study of beta chain features in type 1 diabetes. Study-wide findings and caveats: There was a moderate but significant shortening of TCRB CDR3s in all four CD4+ subsets of Type 1 diabetes patients.

Expressed TCRB transcripts got sequenced, as all isolated RNA was reverse transcribed. Only in-frame clones appear in the TCRdb table, and some are missing; sequencing was by immunoSEQ multiplex PCR. The table records more than 250,000 clones, roughly a quarter of them present only once. Their cognate antigens are unknown. Sequencing input: naive CD4+ T cells from blood. The receptors were gathered from a woman aged 25 to 39 with type 1 diabetes.

In its sample, this clone was seen a few times. The chain links TRBV7-9 to TRBJ2-3; 7 nucleotides line up with TRBD1. The germline V gene has CDR1 SEHNR and CDR2 FQNEAQ (reference sequence). This CDR3 has 15 residues. The junction had 9 bases not matched to a gene; V was cut back by 5 bases and J by 4 bases. The CDR3 DNA sequence: TGTGCCAGCAGCCCCGACCGGACAGGCCCAGATACGCAGTATTTT. Amino acid sequence: CASSPDRTGPDTQYF.

The V and J genes are TRBV29-1 and TRBJ1-4; 8 bases fit TRBD1. Trimming at V came to 5 bases and at J to 0 bases, leaving 14 bases not matched to a gene. The CDR3 sequence is 18 residues long. The germline V gene has CDR1 SQVTM and CDR2 ANQGSEA. The CDR3 coding sequence is TGCAGCGTTCAGAATCGAGGACAGGGCTTACCAACTAATGAAAAACTGTTTTTT. This translates into CSVQNRGQGLPTNEKLFF.

In its sample, this clone was seen a few times. The V and J genes are TRBV29-1 and TRBJ2-5, with a possible D match to TRBD1 (6 bases). The CDR3 covers 14 residues. Germline lookup yields CDR1 SQVTM and CDR2 ANQGSEA. The ends were cut back, 8 bases at V and 1 base at J, with 17 bases in the middle. For the CDR3, the DNA is TGCAGCACAAAGCCGGGACACTTCCAAGAGACCCAGTACTTC. Encoded protein: CSTKPGHFQETQYF. The variable domain in full, with the rest retrieved from reference TRBV29-1 and TRBJ2-5, is SAVISQKPSRDICQRGTSLTIQCQVDSQVTMMFWYRQQPGQSLTLIATANQGSEATYESGFVIDKFPISRPNLTFSTLTVSNMSPEDSSIYLCSTKPGHFQETQYFGPGTRLLVL.

The genes are TRBV18 and TRBJ2-3; unclear D gene. CDR3 length: 15 residues. Trimming took 3 bases from V and 6 from J, leaving 16 bases between them. Looked up from germline, CDR1 is KGHSH and CDR2 is LQKENI. CDR3 nucleotide sequence: TGTGCCAGCTCACCTCTCCCTTCTGCTGCGGATACGCAGTATTTT. Its protein product is CASSPLPSAADTQYF.

This sequence joins TRBV15 and TRBJ2-5; D is possibly TRBD1 (6 bases). This CDR3 has 15 amino acids. CDR1 and CDR2 from the germline V gene are LNHNV and YYDKDF (reference sequence). V dropped 5 bases and J dropped 4 bases, with 17 bases sitting between them. In DNA, the CDR3 is TGTGCCACCAGCGGCCGAACAGGGTTAGGAGAGACCCAGTACTTC. Translating gives CATSGRTGLGETQYF.

This clone has just a few counts. This chain links TRBV30 with TRBJ2-5; TRBD2 agrees at 8 bases. J lost 5 bases, V lost 4 bases, and 9 bases had no gene match. The CDR3 covers 14 residues. CDR1 GTSNPN and CDR2 SVGIG come from the germline V gene (reference sequence). In DNA form, the CDR3 reads TGTGCCTGGACCCGAGCGGGAGCGTCGGAGACCCAGTACTTC. Its translation: CAWTRAGASETQYF. Combining the CDR3 with reference TRBV30 and TRBJ2-5 gives the whole variable domain SQTIHQWPATLVQPVGSPLSLECTVEGTSNPNLYWYRQAAGRGLQLLFYSVGIGQISSEVPQNLSASRPQDRQFILSSKKLLLSDSGFYLCAWTRAGASETQYFGPGTRLLVL.

This clone was seen a handful of times. The chain couples TRBV9 to TRBJ2-1, with 7 bases fitting TRBD2. The V gene end was trimmed by 0 bases and the J gene end by 3 bases; junction bases not matched to a gene: 6. CDR3 length equals 16 residues. Germline-derived CDR1 and CDR2 are SGDLS and YYNGEE. The CDR3 sequence is CASSVGASGYYNEQFF. CDR3 in DNA: TGTGCCAGCAGCGTAGGGGCTAGCGGATACTACAATGAGCAGTTCTTC. Combining the CDR3 with reference TRBV9 and TRBJ2-1 gives the whole variable domain DSGVTQTPKHLITATGQRVTLRCSPRSGDLSVYWYQQSLDQGLQFLIQYYNGEERAKGNILERFSAQQFPDLHSELNLSSLELGDSALYFCASSVGASGYYNEQFFGPGTRLTVL.

This clone was observed a handful of times. This chain uses TRBV27 with TRBJ2-5, with 11 nucleotides matching TRBD2. The germline CDR1 and CDR2 sequences are MNHEY and SMNVEV (reference sequence). The CDR3 is made up of 15 amino acids. Trimming at V came to 5 bases and at J to 4 bases, leaving 6 bases not matched to a gene. The CDR3 sequence: CASSTQGLAGETQYF. The CDR3 nucleotides read TGTGCCAGCAGTACCCAAGGACTAGCGGGAGAGACCCAGTACTTC.

V and J are TRBV7-9 and TRBJ2-7; perhaps TRBD1 as D (6 bases). CDR1 SEHNR and CDR2 FQNEAQ come from the germline V gene (reference sequence). V lost 6 bases and J 2 bases, leaving 14 bases between the germline ends. This CDR3 spans 14 amino acids. The CDR3 spells CASSAFGTTYEQYF. In nucleotides, the CDR3 is TGTGCCAGCAGTGCTTTCGGGACAACCTACGAGCAGTACTTC.

The rearrangement uses TRBV7-9 and TRBJ2-7; TRBD1 might be the D (6 bases). Germline V gene lookup returns CDR1 SEHNR and CDR2 FQNEAQ (reference sequence). The CDR3 totals 14 residues. Trimming took off 3 bases at V and 5 bases at J, with 14 bases between the two ends. The CDR3 sequence: CASSLGQGLHEQYF. The CDR3 DNA sequence: TGTGCCAGCAGCTTGGGGCAGGGGTTACACGAGCAGTACTTC.

The chain uses TRBV29-1 and TRBJ2-7, with D possibly matching TRBD1 (6 bases). Looked up from germline, CDR1 is SQVTM and CDR2 is ANQGSEA. Trimming took 7 bases from V and 3 from J, leaving 10 bases between them. CDR3 length: 11 amino acids. The CDR3 bases are TGCAGCGCTCTACAGGGCTACGAGCAGTACTTC. The encoded protein is CSALQGYEQYF.

This clone was detected only a few times. CDR3 amino acids: CAWSVASSGSTDTQYF. CDR3 DNA: TGTGCCTGGAGTGTAGCTTCTAGCGGGAGCACAGATACGCAGTATTTT. The rearrangement joins TRBV30 to TRBJ2-3; 8 bases match TRBD2. Germline CDR1 and CDR2: GTSNPN and SVGIG (reference sequence). The ends lost 0 bases at V and 0 bases at J; junction bases unmatched: 5. The CDR3 extends over 16 amino acids.

V is TRBV2 and J is TRBJ1-1; 8 nucleotides match TRBD1. This CDR3 spans 14 amino acids. From germline, CDR1 is SNHLY and CDR2 FYNNEI. Trimming at V came to 9 bases and at J to 1 base, leaving 7 bases not matched to a gene. CDR3 nucleotides: TGTGCCAGTCTTAGGGACAGGTCGAACACTGAAGCTTTCTTT. This encodes CASLRDRSNTEAFF.

This clone has a handful of counts. The chain links TRBV5-1 to TRBJ2-6; tentative D call: TRBD2 (6 bases). There are 15 residues in the CDR3. The V gene lost 0 bases and the J gene lost 5 bases, with 9 bases spanning the gap. The germline CDR1 and CDR2 sequences are SGHRS and YFSETQ. The CDR3 region has the DNA TGCGCCAGCAGCTTGGGGCGGGGTAGGGCCAACGTCCTGACTTTC. It is translated as CASSLGRGRANVLTF.

This chain uses TRBV2 with TRBJ1-1; 7 bases line up with TRBD1. The CDR3 runs to 15 residues. V was pared by 4 bases and J by 4 bases, with 9 bases of the junction left unmatched. The germline gives CDR1 SNHLY, CDR2 FYNNEI. The CDR3 protein is CASSVRQGRFTEAFF. The CDR3 DNA reads TGTGCCAGCAGTGTTCGACAGGGCAGGTTCACTGAAGCTTTCTTT.

This clone was counted only a few times. V and J are TRBV5-1 and TRBJ2-6; no clear D gene. Germline-derived CDR1 and CDR2 are SGHRS and YFSETQ. The CDR3 covers 18 residues. Trimming removed 6 bases from V and 0 bases from J, with 19 bases in between. The CDR3 sequence: CASTLLAEMPSGANVLTF. The CDR3 DNA follows: TGCGCCAGCACACTACTCGCGGAGATGCCCTCTGGGGCCAACGTCCTGACTTTC.

V usage is TRBV5-1 and J usage is TRBJ2-1; D is possibly TRBD2 (6 bases). V was trimmed by 0 bases and J by 8 bases, leaving 15 bases between them. Per germline, CDR1 SGHRS and CDR2 YFSETQ. The CDR3 has 15 residues. The CDR3 loop reads CASSLAPGLQDEQFF. The CDR3 bases are TGCGCCAGCAGCTTGGCCCCGGGACTTCAAGATGAGCAGTTCTTC. The variable domain in full, completed from reference TRBV5-1 and TRBJ2-1, reads KAGVTQTPRYLIKTRGQQVTLSCSPISGHRSVSWYQQTPGQGLQFLFEYFSETQRNKGNFPGRFSGRQFSNSRSEMNVSTLELGDSALYLCASSLAPGLQDEQFFGPGTRLTVL.

This chain links TRBV2 with TRBJ1-2; no definite D call. Per the germline V gene, CDR1 is SNHLY and CDR2 is FYNNEI. V dropped 1 base and J dropped 9 bases, with 6 bases sitting between them. This CDR3 is 11 amino acids long. The CDR3 DNA sequence: TGTGCCAGCAGTGAAGGACTAAGCTACACCTTC. Its translation: CASSEGLSYTF.

The chain links TRBV19 to TRBJ2-5, with D possibly TRBD1 on 5 matching bases. Germline V gene data show CDR1 as LNHDA and CDR2 as SQIVND (reference sequence). The ends were cut back, 6 bases at V and 5 bases at J, with 16 bases in the middle. CDR3 length: 14 amino acids. The CDR3 DNA follows: TGTGCCAGTAGCCGACAGAGTCTATGGGAGACCCAGTACTTC. Protein product: CASSRQSLWETQYF.